A selection of T cell receptor beta chains follows, all from one sample in a study of blood T cell repertoires in COVID-19. TCRdb's table, derived via immunoSEQ multiplex PCR, lists solely in-frame clones and lacks some. Altogether under 65,000 clones are present, 80% to 90% being singletons, with the ten largest covering 1% to 1.5%. The sequenced sample was peripheral blood. The receptor set was obtained from a man aged 55 to 70 with acute or convalescent COVID-19. CDR3s include the opening cysteine and the closing phenylalanine or tryptophan. A D gene is named only where the DNA matches it firmly. Rows may omit the clone size; those that give it use once, few, many or a size class.

clone size: NA; V gene: TRBV6-4; D gene: NA; J gene: TRBJ1-1; CDR3 DNA: TGTGCCAGCAGTGATTTGGCAGGGTACGTAGCTTTCTTT; CDR3 protein: CASSDLAGYVAFF
clone size: NA; V gene: TRBV19; D gene: NA; J gene: TRBJ1-2; CDR3 DNA: TGTGCCAGTAGTATGACCCCAGGGAACTATGGCTACACCTTC; CDR3 protein: CASSMTPGNYGYTF
clone size: NA; V gene: TRBV7-3; D gene: NA; J gene: TRBJ1-1; CDR3 DNA: TGTGCCAGCGCAAGACAGGCGAAGGACACTGAAGCTTTCTTT; CDR3 protein: CASARQAKDTEAFF
clone size: NA; V gene: TRBV20-1; D gene: NA; J gene: TRBJ2-5; CDR3 DNA: TGCAGTGTAGGGGCAGAGACCCAGTACTTC; CDR3 protein: CSVGAETQYF
clone size: once; V gene: TRBV6-5; D gene: TRBD1; J gene: TRBJ2-7; CDR3 DNA: TGTGCCAGCAGTTACGGACAGGGGGCGCGTTCCGGGCAGTACTTC; CDR3 protein: CASSYGQGARSGQYF
clone size: NA; V gene: TRBV19; D gene: TRBD1; J gene: TRBJ1-6; CDR3 DNA: TGTGCCAGTAGCGGACAGGGAAATTCACCCCTCCACTTT; CDR3 protein: CASSGQGNSPLHF
clone size: NA; V gene: TRBV25-1; D gene: NA; J gene: TRBJ1-3; CDR3 DNA: TGTGCCAGCAGGGAGACAGGTTTCTTCTCTGGAAACACCATATATTTT; CDR3 protein: CASRETGFFSGNTIYF
clone size: NA; V gene: TRBV27; D gene: TRBD1; J gene: TRBJ1-4; CDR3 DNA: TGTGCCAGCAGGAGTCAGACAGGGGCGGGTAATGAAAAACTGTTTTTT; CDR3 protein: CASRSQTGAGNEKLFF
clone size: few; V gene: TRBV5-1; D gene: TRBD2; J gene: TRBJ2-7; CDR3 DNA: TGCGCCAGCGCACTAGGGACTAGCGGGAGCTACGAGCAGTACTTC; CDR3 protein: CASALGTSGSYEQYF
clone size: NA; V gene: TRBV9; D gene: TRBD1; J gene: TRBJ1-5; CDR3 DNA: TGTGCCAGCAGCGTAGATGGACAGGGTCAGGGGCCCCAGCATTTT; CDR3 protein: CASSVDGQGQGPQHF
clone size: NA; V gene: TRBV6-5; D gene: TRBD1; J gene: TRBJ2-7; CDR3 DNA: TGTGCCAGCACCTTGCTATGGACAGGGGGCTACGAGCAGTACTTC; CDR3 protein: CASTLLWTGGYEQYF
clone size: NA; V gene: TRBV5-4; D gene: NA; J gene: TRBJ1-2; CDR3 DNA: TGTGCCAGCAGCTTGGCAGGGAATCGTGGCTACACCTTC; CDR3 protein: CASSLAGNRGYTF
clone size: once; V gene: TRBV6-5; D gene: TRBD2; J gene: TRBJ2-1; CDR3 DNA: TGTGCCAGCAGTTTGCTAGCGGGGGTTGGCAATGAGCAGTTCTTC; CDR3 protein: CASSLLAGVGNEQFF
clone size: NA; V gene: TRBV5-1; D gene: NA; J gene: TRBJ2-4; CDR3 DNA: TGCGCCAGCAGCTTGGGGGAAAGGACACCCGGGTGGTACTTC; CDR3 protein: CASSLGERTPGWYF
clone size: NA; V gene: TRBV4-1; D gene: NA; J gene: TRBJ2-7; CDR3 DNA: TGCGCCAGCAGCCAAGGCCCGACTAGTTCCTCCTACGAGCAGTACTTC; CDR3 protein: CASSQGPTSSSYEQYF
clone size: once; V gene: TRBV3-1/TRBV3-2; D gene: TRBD1; J gene: TRBJ1-2; CDR3 DNA: TGTGCCAGCAGCCAGCCGACAGGGGAAAGTGGCTACACCTTC; CDR3 protein: CASSQPTGESGYTF
clone size: NA; V gene: TRBV2; D gene: NA; J gene: TRBJ2-3; CDR3 DNA: TGTGCCAGCGGGCTTTCAGATACGCAGTATTTT; CDR3 protein: CASGLSDTQYF
clone size: NA; V gene: TRBV27; D gene: NA; J gene: TRBJ2-7; CDR3 DNA: TGTGCCAGCAGTCCCGTCGGGAGTACCTCTAGGGAGCAGTACTTC; CDR3 protein: CASSPVGSTSREQYF
clone size: NA; V gene: TRBV7-9; D gene: NA; J gene: TRBJ1-2; CDR3 DNA: TGTGCCAGCAGCCGGGGGACGGACTATGGCTACACCTTC; CDR3 protein: CASSRGTDYGYTF
clone size: NA; V gene: TRBV18; D gene: NA; J gene: TRBJ2-6; CDR3 DNA: TGTGCCAGTGCAGGGGGGTCTGGGGCCAACGTCCTGACTTTC; CDR3 protein: CASAGGSGANVLTF
clone size: NA; V gene: TRBV7-9; D gene: NA; J gene: TRBJ2-6; CDR3 DNA: TGTGCCAGCAGCTTAGTTTTTGGGGGCACTGGGGCCAACGTCCTGACTTTC; CDR3 protein: CASSLVFGGTGANVLTF
clone size: NA; V gene: TRBV11-2; D gene: NA; J gene: TRBJ1-4; CDR3 DNA: TGTGCCAGCAGTCGTAGAACAACTAATGAAAAACTGTTTTTT; CDR3 protein: CASSRRTTNEKLFF
clone size: NA; V gene: TRBV7-9; D gene: NA; J gene: TRBJ1-2; CDR3 DNA: TGTGCCAGCAGCTCCCCAGGGACATTTGGCTACACCTTC; CDR3 protein: CASSSPGTFGYTF
clone size: NA; V gene: TRBV4-1; D gene: NA; J gene: TRBJ2-1; CDR3 DNA: TGCGCCAGCAGCCAACGGACGGGAGCACTATACAATGAGCAGTTCTTC; CDR3 protein: CASSQRTGALYNEQFF
clone size: NA; V gene: TRBV5-6; D gene: TRBD2; J gene: TRBJ2-1; CDR3 DNA: TGTGCCAGCAGCCGCTCCGGGACTAGCAATGAGCAGTTCTTC; CDR3 protein: CASSRSGTSNEQFF
clone size: NA; V gene: TRBV9; D gene: TRBD1; J gene: TRBJ2-1; CDR3 DNA: TGTGCCAGCAGCGTTTCGGACAGGGCCTACAATGAGCAGTTCTTC; CDR3 protein: CASSVSDRAYNEQFF
clone size: NA; V gene: TRBV5-5; D gene: TRBD2; J gene: TRBJ2-7; CDR3 DNA: TGTGCCAGCAGCTTGGGTAGCGGGAGTTTCGAGCAGTACTTC; CDR3 protein: CASSLGSGSFEQYF
clone size: NA; V gene: TRBV11-1; D gene: TRBD1; J gene: TRBJ2-2; CDR3 DNA: TGTGCCAGCGGGACAGGGGGTTTCGCCGGGGAGCTGTTTTTT; CDR3 protein: CASGTGGFAGELFF
clone size: few; V gene: TRBV18; D gene: NA; J gene: TRBJ1-1; CDR3 DNA: TGTGCCAGCTCCGCTACCGGGACTGGTACTGAAGCTTTCTTT; CDR3 protein: CASSATGTGTEAFF
clone size: few; V gene: TRBV28; D gene: TRBD1; J gene: TRBJ1-2; CDR3 DNA: TGTGCCAGCAGTTCCGGGACAGCAGTTAGGGATGGCTACACCTTC; CDR3 protein: CASSSGTAVRDGYTF
clone size: NA; V gene: TRBV29-1; D gene: TRBD2; J gene: TRBJ2-1; CDR3 DNA: TGCAGCGCCGCGGGAGTATCTAGGTTGGCCTACAATGAGCAGTTCTTC; CDR3 protein: CSAAGVSRLAYNEQFF
clone size: NA; V gene: TRBV11-2; D gene: TRBD2; J gene: TRBJ2-6; CDR3 DNA: TGTGCCAGCAGCTTAGATCTGAGACTAGCGAACCCTGGGGCCAACGTCCTGACTTTC; CDR3 protein: CASSLDLRLANPGANVLTF
clone size: NA; V gene: TRBV28; D gene: TRBD2; J gene: TRBJ2-3; CDR3 DNA: TGTGCCAGCAGTTTGGCGGGAGGGTTGCTCGGAGATACGCAGTATTTT; CDR3 protein: CASSLAGGLLGDTQYF
clone size: NA; V gene: TRBV11-3; D gene: NA; J gene: TRBJ2-1; CDR3 DNA: TGTGCCAGCAGCTCCACGAGGGAACGGCCGGATGAGCAGTTCTTC; CDR3 protein: CASSSTRERPDEQFF
clone size: NA; V gene: TRBV2; D gene: TRBD2; J gene: TRBJ2-7; CDR3 DNA: TGTGCCAGCAGTAGGACTAGCGGGAGTTGGGAGCAGTACTTC; CDR3 protein: CASSRTSGSWEQYF
clone size: NA; V gene: TRBV28; D gene: NA; J gene: TRBJ1-4; CDR3 DNA: TGTGCCAGCAGTTTATGGGACAGAGAGTATGAAAAACTGTTTTTT; CDR3 protein: CASSLWDREYEKLFF
clone size: NA; V gene: TRBV3-1/TRBV3-2; D gene: NA; J gene: TRBJ1-2; CDR3 DNA: TGTGCCAGCAGCCCGGGGGGAGAAGGTCTGAGGGGCTACACCTTC; CDR3 protein: CASSPGGEGLRGYTF
clone size: NA; V gene: TRBV5-1; D gene: TRBD1; J gene: TRBJ1-1; CDR3 DNA: TGCGCCAGCAGTCAGAGACAGGGAAACACTGAAGCTTTCTTT; CDR3 protein: CASSQRQGNTEAFF
clone size: NA; V gene: TRBV11-3; D gene: NA; J gene: TRBJ2-6; CDR3 DNA: TGTGCCAGCAGCCCGACAGGTGACTCTGGGGCCAACGTCCTGACTTTC; CDR3 protein: CASSPTGDSGANVLTF
clone size: few; V gene: TRBV7-2; D gene: NA; J gene: TRBJ2-7; CDR3 DNA: TGTGCCAGCAGCTTAGTCCTTTACGAGCAGTACTTC; CDR3 protein: CASSLVLYEQYF
clone size: NA; V gene: TRBV7-8; D gene: TRBD2; J gene: TRBJ2-1; CDR3 DNA: TGTGCCAGCAGCTTATTCCGGACTAGCGGTAATTTGCCCGACTACAATGAGCAGTTCTTC; CDR3 protein: CASSLFRTSGNLPDYNEQFF
clone size: NA; V gene: TRBV12-3/TRBV12-4; D gene: NA; J gene: TRBJ1-5; CDR3 DNA: TGTGCCAGCAGTTTCCCCGGGAATCAGCCCCAGCATTTT; CDR3 protein: CASSFPGNQPQHF
clone size: NA; V gene: TRBV28; D gene: TRBD1; J gene: TRBJ1-6; CDR3 DNA: TGTGCCAGCAGTCCCGTTGGGGACAGGAGCTCCTATAATTCACCCCTCCACTTT; CDR3 protein: CASSPVGDRSSYNSPLHF
clone size: few; V gene: TRBV27; D gene: NA; J gene: TRBJ2-3; CDR3 DNA: TGTGCCAGCAGTTTCCGGAGACTCACAGATACGCAGTATTTT; CDR3 protein: CASSFRRLTDTQYF
clone size: NA; V gene: TRBV6-5; D gene: NA; J gene: TRBJ1-1; CDR3 DNA: TGTGCCAGCTCGGACAGTAACACTGAAGCTTTCTTT; CDR3 protein: CASSDSNTEAFF
clone size: NA; V gene: TRBV6-1; D gene: NA; J gene: TRBJ2-7; CDR3 DNA: TGTGCCAGCAGTGAAGCGCCCACAGGGTTCTACGAGCAGTACTTC; CDR3 protein: CASSEAPTGFYEQYF
clone size: few; V gene: TRBV24-1; D gene: TRBD1; J gene: TRBJ1-5; CDR3 DNA: TGTGCCACCTCCGGGACAGTAAGCAATCAGCCCCAGCATTTT; CDR3 protein: CATSGTVSNQPQHF
clone size: NA; V gene: TRBV7-2; D gene: TRBD1; J gene: TRBJ2-7; CDR3 DNA: TGTGCCAGCAGCATATCGGGACAGAGCTCCTACGAGCAGTACTTC; CDR3 protein: CASSISGQSSYEQYF
clone size: few; V gene: TRBV10-3; D gene: TRBD2; J gene: TRBJ2-1; CDR3 DNA: TGTGCCATCAGGGGACAGAGCGGGGGGAACAATGAGCAGTTCTTC; CDR3 protein: CAIRGQSGGNNEQFF
clone size: NA; V gene: TRBV5-1; D gene: NA; J gene: TRBJ1-3; CDR3 DNA: TGCGCCAGCAGCTTGCATGACGGGAGCTCTGGAAACACCATATATTTT; CDR3 protein: CASSLHDGSSGNTIYF
clone size: once; V gene: TRBV28; D gene: NA; J gene: TRBJ2-3; CDR3 DNA: TGTGCCAGCAGTTCTGGGCAGCCAGATACGCAGTATTTT; CDR3 protein: CASSSGQPDTQYF
clone size: NA; V gene: TRBV6-2/TRBV6-3; D gene: NA; J gene: TRBJ1-1; CDR3 DNA: TGTGCCAGCAGCTCTGCGGGGGGGCCGTGGACTGAAGCTTTCTTT; CDR3 protein: CASSSAGGPWTEAFF
clone size: NA; V gene: TRBV18; D gene: NA; J gene: TRBJ2-3; CDR3 DNA: TGTGCCAGCTCACCACCCGCTTTTCGGGATACGCAGTATTTT; CDR3 protein: CASSPPAFRDTQYF
clone size: NA; V gene: TRBV28; D gene: NA; J gene: TRBJ2-2; CDR3 DNA: TGTGCCAGCAGTATGCCGGGGACGAACACCGGGGAGCTGTTTTTT; CDR3 protein: CASSMPGTNTGELFF